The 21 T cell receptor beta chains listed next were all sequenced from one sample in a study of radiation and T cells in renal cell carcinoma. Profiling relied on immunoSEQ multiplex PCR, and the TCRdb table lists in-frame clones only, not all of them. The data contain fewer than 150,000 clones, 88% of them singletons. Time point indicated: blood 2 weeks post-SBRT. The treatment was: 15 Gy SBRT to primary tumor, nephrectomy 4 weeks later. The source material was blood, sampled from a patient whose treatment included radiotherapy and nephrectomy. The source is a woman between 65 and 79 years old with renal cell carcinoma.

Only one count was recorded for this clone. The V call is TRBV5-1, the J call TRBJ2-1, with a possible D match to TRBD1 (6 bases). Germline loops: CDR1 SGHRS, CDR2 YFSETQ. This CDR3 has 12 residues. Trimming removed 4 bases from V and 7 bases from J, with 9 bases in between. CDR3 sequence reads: CASSPQGNEQFF. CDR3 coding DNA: TGCGCCAGCAGCCCACAGGGTAATGAGCAGTTCTTC.

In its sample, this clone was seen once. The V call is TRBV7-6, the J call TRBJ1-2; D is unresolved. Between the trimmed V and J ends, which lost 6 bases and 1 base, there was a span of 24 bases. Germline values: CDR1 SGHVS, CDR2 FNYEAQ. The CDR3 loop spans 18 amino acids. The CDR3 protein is CASRVDRTLTKVNYGYTF. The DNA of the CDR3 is TGTGCCAGCAGAGTCGATAGGACTCTTACAAAAGTTAACTATGGCTACACCTTC.

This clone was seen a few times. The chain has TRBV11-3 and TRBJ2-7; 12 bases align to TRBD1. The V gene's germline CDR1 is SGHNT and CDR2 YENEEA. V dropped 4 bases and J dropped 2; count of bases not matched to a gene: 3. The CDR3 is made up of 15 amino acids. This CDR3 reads CASSSRDRGPYEQYF. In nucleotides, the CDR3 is TGTGCCAGCAGCTCCCGGGACAGGGGGCCCTACGAGCAGTACTTC.

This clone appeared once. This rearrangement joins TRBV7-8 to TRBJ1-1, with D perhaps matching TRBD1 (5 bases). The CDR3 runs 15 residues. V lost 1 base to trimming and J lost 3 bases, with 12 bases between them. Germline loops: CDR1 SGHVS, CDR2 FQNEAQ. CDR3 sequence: CASSLGDYMDTEAFF. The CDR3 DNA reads TGTGCCAGCAGCTTAGGGGACTACATGGACACTGAAGCTTTCTTT.

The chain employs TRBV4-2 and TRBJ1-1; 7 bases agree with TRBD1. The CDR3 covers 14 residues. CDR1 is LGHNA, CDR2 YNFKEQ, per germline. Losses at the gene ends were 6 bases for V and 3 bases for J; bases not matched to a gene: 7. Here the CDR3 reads CASSGDRVDTEAFF. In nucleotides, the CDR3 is TGTGCCAGCAGTGGCGACAGGGTTGACACTGAAGCTTTCTTT.

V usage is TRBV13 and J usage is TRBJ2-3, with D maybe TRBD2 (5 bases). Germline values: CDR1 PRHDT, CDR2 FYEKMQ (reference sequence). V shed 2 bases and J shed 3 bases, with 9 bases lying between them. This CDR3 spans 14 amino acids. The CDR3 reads CASSLIGVTDTQYF. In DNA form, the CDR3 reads TGTGCCAGCAGCTTAATCGGGGTGACAGATACGCAGTATTTT.

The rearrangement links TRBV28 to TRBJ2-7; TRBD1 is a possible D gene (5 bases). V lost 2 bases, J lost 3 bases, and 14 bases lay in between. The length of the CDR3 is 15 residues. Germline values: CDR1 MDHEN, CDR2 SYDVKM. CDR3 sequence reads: CASSLGGQGDYEQYF. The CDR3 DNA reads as TGTGCCAGCAGTTTAGGTGGCCAGGGCGACTACGAGCAGTACTTC.

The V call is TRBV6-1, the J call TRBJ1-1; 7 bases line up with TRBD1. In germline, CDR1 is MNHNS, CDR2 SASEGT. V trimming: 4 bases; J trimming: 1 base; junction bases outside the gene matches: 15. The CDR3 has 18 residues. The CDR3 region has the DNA TGTGCCAGCAGTGGATCATTCAGAGGGGGCGACCGGAACACTGAAGCTTTCTTT. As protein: CASSGSFRGGDRNTEAFF.

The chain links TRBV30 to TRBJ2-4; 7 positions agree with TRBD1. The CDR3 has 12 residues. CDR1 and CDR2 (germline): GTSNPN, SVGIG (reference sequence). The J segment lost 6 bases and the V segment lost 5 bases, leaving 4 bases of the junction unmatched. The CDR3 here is CAWEGALNIQYF. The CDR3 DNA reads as TGTGCCTGGGAGGGGGCGTTAAACATTCAGTACTTC. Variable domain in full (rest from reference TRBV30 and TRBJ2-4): SQTIHQWPATLVQPVGSPLSLECTVEGTSNPNLYWYRQAAGRGLQLLFYSVGIGQISSEVPQNLSASRPQDRQFILSSKKLLLSDSGFYLCAWEGALNIQYFGAGTRLSVL.

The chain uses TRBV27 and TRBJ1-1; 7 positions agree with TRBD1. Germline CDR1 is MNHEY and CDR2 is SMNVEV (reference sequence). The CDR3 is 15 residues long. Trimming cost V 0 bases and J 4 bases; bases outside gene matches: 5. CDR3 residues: CASSLSDRPGTEAFF. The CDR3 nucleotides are TGTGCCAGCAGTTTATCGGACAGGCCGGGCACTGAAGCTTTCTTT.

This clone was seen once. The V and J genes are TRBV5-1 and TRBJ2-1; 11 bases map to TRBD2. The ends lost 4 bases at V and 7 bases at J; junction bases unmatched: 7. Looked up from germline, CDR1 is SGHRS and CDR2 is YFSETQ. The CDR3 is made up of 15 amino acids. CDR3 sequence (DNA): TGCGCCAGCAGCCCATCTCCTAGCGGGGGGAATGAGCAGTTCTTC. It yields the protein CASSPSPSGGNEQFF.

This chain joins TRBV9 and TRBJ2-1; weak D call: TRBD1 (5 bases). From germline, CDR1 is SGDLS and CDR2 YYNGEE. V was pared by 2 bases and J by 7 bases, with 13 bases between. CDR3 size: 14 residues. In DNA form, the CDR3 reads TGTGCCAGCAGCGTCGCAGGGATGAGGAATGAGCAGTTCTTC. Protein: CASSVAGMRNEQFF.

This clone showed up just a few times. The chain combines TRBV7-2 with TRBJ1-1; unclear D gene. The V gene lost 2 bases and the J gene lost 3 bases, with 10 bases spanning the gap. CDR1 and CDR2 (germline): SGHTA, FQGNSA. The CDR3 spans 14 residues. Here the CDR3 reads CASSLLRLDTEAFF. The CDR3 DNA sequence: TGTGCCAGCAGCTTACTACGACTTGACACTGAAGCTTTCTTT.

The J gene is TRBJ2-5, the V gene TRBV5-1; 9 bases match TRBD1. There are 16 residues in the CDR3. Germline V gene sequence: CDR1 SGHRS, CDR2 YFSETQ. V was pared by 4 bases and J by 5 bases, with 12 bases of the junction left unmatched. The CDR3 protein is CASSPETGGVSETQYF. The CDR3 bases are TGCGCCAGCAGCCCAGAAACAGGGGGCGTCTCTGAGACCCAGTACTTC.

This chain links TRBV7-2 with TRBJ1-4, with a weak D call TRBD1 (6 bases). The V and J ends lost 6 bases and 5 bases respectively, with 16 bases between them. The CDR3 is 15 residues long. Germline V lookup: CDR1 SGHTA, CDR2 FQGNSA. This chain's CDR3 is CASSQRGGNNEKLFF. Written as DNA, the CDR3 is TGTGCCAGCAGTCAGAGAGGGGGAAACAATGAAAAACTGTTTTTT. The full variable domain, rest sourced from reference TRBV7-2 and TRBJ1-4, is GAGVSQSPSNKVTEKGKDVELRCDPISGHTALYWYRQSLGQGLEFLIYFQGNSAPDKSGLPSDRFSAERTGGSVSTLTIQRTQQEDSAVYLCASSQRGGNNEKLFFGSGTQLSVL.

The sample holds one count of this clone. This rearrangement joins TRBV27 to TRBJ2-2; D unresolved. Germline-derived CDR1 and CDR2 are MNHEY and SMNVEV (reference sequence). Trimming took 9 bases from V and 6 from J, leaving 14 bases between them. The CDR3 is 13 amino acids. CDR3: CASHPSGPGELFF. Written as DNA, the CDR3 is TGTGCCAGTCACCCTAGTGGCCCCGGGGAGCTGTTTTTT.

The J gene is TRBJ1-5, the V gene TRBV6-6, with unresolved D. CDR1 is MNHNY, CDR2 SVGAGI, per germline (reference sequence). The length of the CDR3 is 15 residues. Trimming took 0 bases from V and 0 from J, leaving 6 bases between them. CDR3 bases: TGTGCCAGCAGTTACTCGGCTTATAGCAATCAGCCCCAGCATTTT. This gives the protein CASSYSAYSNQPQHF.

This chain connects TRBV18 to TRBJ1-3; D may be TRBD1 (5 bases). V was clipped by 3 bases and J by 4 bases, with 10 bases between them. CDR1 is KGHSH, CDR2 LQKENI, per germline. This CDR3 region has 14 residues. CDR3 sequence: CASSPGGAGNTIYF. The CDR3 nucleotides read TGTGCCAGCTCACCGGGAGGGGCAGGAAACACCATATATTTT.

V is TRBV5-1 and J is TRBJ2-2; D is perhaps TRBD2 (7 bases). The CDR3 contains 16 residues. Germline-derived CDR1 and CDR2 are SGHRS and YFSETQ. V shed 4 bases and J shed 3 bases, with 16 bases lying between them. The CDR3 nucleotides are TGCGCCAGCAGCCCCGTGGGGGGGGGCTACACCGGGGAGCTGTTTTTT. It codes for CASSPVGGGYTGELFF.

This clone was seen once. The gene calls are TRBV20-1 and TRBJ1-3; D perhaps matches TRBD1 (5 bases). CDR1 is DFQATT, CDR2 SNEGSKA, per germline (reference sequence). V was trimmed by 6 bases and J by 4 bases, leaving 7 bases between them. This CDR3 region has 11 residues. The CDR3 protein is CSARQGNTIYF. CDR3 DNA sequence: TGCAGTGCCAGACAGGGAAACACCATATATTTT.

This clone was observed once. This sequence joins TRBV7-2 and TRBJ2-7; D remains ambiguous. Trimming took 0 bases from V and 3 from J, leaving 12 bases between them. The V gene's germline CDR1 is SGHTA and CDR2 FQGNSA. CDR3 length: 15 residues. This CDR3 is CASSLAVAARYEQYF. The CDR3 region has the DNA TGTGCCAGCAGCTTAGCGGTGGCGGCCCGCTACGAGCAGTACTTC.